The rows below give T cell receptor beta chains drawn from one sample of a study of cytomegalovirus exposure and HLA in healthy donors. TCRdb's table, derived via immunoSEQ multiplex PCR, lists solely in-frame clones and lacks some. This table holds about 200,000 clones, about four fifths found once. Sequenced material: PBMCs. Every receptor here comes from a girl between 5 and 17 years old in good health and CMV-seropositive. The CDR3 runs from the conserved cysteine through the conserved F or W. Each record gives: CDR3 length, J gene, clone size, V gene, D gene, CDR3 DNA, CDR3 protein. D genes are given only for firm matches. Size is omitted from some rows. Given values are once, few, many or a class for expanded clones.

CDR3 length: 14
J gene: TRBJ2-2
clone size: -
V gene: TRBV11-2
D gene: -
CDR3 DNA: TGTGCCAGCAGCTTTCGGGGGGCTCCGGGGGAGCTGTTTTTT
CDR3 protein: CASSFRGAPGELFF

CDR3 length: 16
J gene: TRBJ2-7
clone size: -
V gene: TRBV5-3
D gene: TRBD2
CDR3 DNA: TGTGCCAGAAGCTTGGCGTCTTGCGGGAGATCCTACGAGCAGTACTTC
CDR3 protein: CARSLASCGRSYEQYF

CDR3 length: 15
J gene: TRBJ2-1
clone size: -
V gene: TRBV21-1
D gene: -
CDR3 DNA: TGTGCCAGCAGCGCAGAGTCGGAGAACTACAATGAGCAGTTCTTC
CDR3 protein: CASSAESENYNEQFF

CDR3 length: 13
J gene: TRBJ1-1
clone size: -
V gene: TRBV9
D gene: -
CDR3 DNA: TGTGCCAGCAGCGTAGCTAAGAACACTGAAGCTTTCTTT
CDR3 protein: CASSVAKNTEAFF

CDR3 length: 12
J gene: TRBJ1-2
clone size: -
V gene: TRBV29-1
D gene: TRBD1
CDR3 DNA: TGCAGCGCTTCGGGACAGGGGTATGGCTACACCTTC
CDR3 protein: CSASGQGYGYTF

CDR3 length: 14
J gene: TRBJ2-3
clone size: -
V gene: TRBV6-1
D gene: TRBD1
CDR3 DNA: TGTGCCAGCAGTGAATCGACAGGGGCAGATACGCAGTATTTT
CDR3 protein: CASSESTGADTQYF

CDR3 length: 16
J gene: TRBJ2-7
clone size: few
V gene: TRBV27
D gene: TRBD1
CDR3 DNA: TGTGCCAGCAGTTCCCTCCCCGGGACAGGGTCCTACGAGCAGTACTTC
CDR3 protein: CASSSLPGTGSYEQYF

CDR3 length: 16
J gene: TRBJ1-1
clone size: -
V gene: TRBV7-6
D gene: -
CDR3 DNA: TGTGCCAGCAGCTTAGGAAGGGGGGGGGCGAACACTGAAGCTTTCTTT
CDR3 protein: CASSLGRGGANTEAFF

CDR3 length: 17
J gene: TRBJ1-6
clone size: -
V gene: TRBV4-1
D gene: -
CDR3 DNA: TGCGCCAGCAGCCAAGATCATGAGTTTTCCTATAATTCACCCCTCCACTTT
CDR3 protein: CASSQDHEFSYNSPLHF

CDR3 length: 14
J gene: TRBJ2-5
clone size: -
V gene: TRBV11-3
D gene: TRBD2
CDR3 DNA: TGTGCCAGCAGCTTCCCTAGCGGGGCTGAGACCCAGTACTTC
CDR3 protein: CASSFPSGAETQYF

CDR3 length: 14
J gene: TRBJ1-4
clone size: once
V gene: TRBV6-6
D gene: TRBD1
CDR3 DNA: TGTGCCAGCAGTGGGGGACAGACTAATGAAAAACTGTTTTTT
CDR3 protein: CASSGGQTNEKLFF

CDR3 length: 13
J gene: TRBJ2-7
clone size: few
V gene: TRBV29-1
D gene: TRBD1
CDR3 DNA: TGCAGCGCCGTGGACAGGGGAACCTACGAGCAGTACTTC
CDR3 protein: CSAVDRGTYEQYF

CDR3 length: 16
J gene: TRBJ1-5
clone size: -
V gene: TRBV15
D gene: TRBD1
CDR3 DNA: TGTGCCACCAGCAGAGAGGAGACAGGGAACAATCAGCCCCAGCATTTT
CDR3 protein: CATSREETGNNQPQHF

CDR3 length: 15
J gene: TRBJ2-2
clone size: -
V gene: TRBV27
D gene: TRBD1
CDR3 DNA: TGTGCCAGCAGTTTTGAGACAGGGGGCACCGGGGAGCTGTTTTTT
CDR3 protein: CASSFETGGTGELFF

CDR3 length: 12
J gene: TRBJ1-2
clone size: -
V gene: TRBV11-3
D gene: -
CDR3 DNA: TGTGCCAGCAGCTTAGACAGCTATGGCTACACCTTC
CDR3 protein: CASSLDSYGYTF

CDR3 length: 15
J gene: TRBJ2-5
clone size: -
V gene: TRBV5-1
D gene: TRBD2
CDR3 DNA: TGCGCCAGCAGCTTGTGGTCGGGGGGGCAAGAGACCCAGTACTTC
CDR3 protein: CASSLWSGGQETQYF

CDR3 length: 17
J gene: TRBJ1-2
clone size: -
V gene: TRBV19
D gene: -
CDR3 DNA: TGTGCCAGTAGCAGAGCGGGGAACAAGCTCCACCACTATGGCTACACCTTC
CDR3 protein: CASSRAGNKLHHYGYTF

CDR3 length: 14
J gene: TRBJ1-2
clone size: few
V gene: TRBV5-4
D gene: TRBD1
CDR3 DNA: TGTGCCAGCAGCCCGGGACAGGAGAATTATGGCTACACCTTC
CDR3 protein: CASSPGQENYGYTF